This TCR beta chain was recovered during a study of regulatory T cells in long-lasting Graves disease. General observations from the study: TRBV28, TRBJ1-2 and TRBJ2-5 were segments that persistent disease favored.

Construction of TCR beta libraries relied on iRepertoire HTBI primers and on Arm-PCR targeting CDR3 regions. Under the authors' procedure: Samples revealed roughly 60 TRBV and around 13 TRBJ segments. TCRdb re-called the multiplex PCR reads with MiXCR, one entry per CDR3 protein. Clone size and V and J calls follow TCRdb, not the original study. The table records approximately 500,000 distinct CDR3 sequences, around a fifth of them present only once. Trimming cost V 5 bases and J 6 bases; bases outside gene matches: 13. The CDR3 consists of 15 residues. This clonotype was picked up a small number of times. Its matching antigen is unknown. Time point specified: persistent/refractory GD, antithyroid drugs over 5 years with positive TRAb. Isolated PBMC RNA provided the starting material for the TCR library. Graves' disease diagnosis relied on American Thyroid Association guidelines. A blood draw put around 9 milliliters of peripheral blood into EDTA tubes.

This chain joins TRBV12-3 or TRBV12-4 and TRBJ2-7, with 7 positions matching TRBD2. The source was peripheral blood mononuclear cells (PBMCs), collected when the disease was refractory, from a patient treated with antithyroid drugs. This sequence originates from a female donor with Graves disease. CDR3 in amino acids: CASSMTSFGGGEQYF. CDR3 in DNA: TGTGCCAGCAGTATGACTAGCTTCGGAGGTGGCGAGCAGTACTTC.